These T cell receptor beta chains were read from a single sample in a study of blood T cells in healthy people across ages. MiXCR was run by TCRdb on the 5' RACE reads, yielding one entry per CDR3 protein. Among about 1,400,000 distinct CDR3 sequences listed, approximately 59% were seen once. Sequencing was done on a sample of blood. These receptors were collected from a man aged 18 to 29 in good health. CDR3s leave out the opening cysteine and the closing phenylalanine or tryptophan.

TRBV27 | ASSKTGTTYNEQF
TRBV7-9 | ASSPRTSWDEQF
TRBV12-3/TRBV12-4 | ASSSLGGSYGYT
TRBV6-2/TRBV6-3 | ASDRGLVTNQY
TRBV20-1 | SARAFDSYEQY
TRBV6-6 | ASSSTGLAGDPMF
TRBV14 | ASSQDNGKGGNQPQH
TRBV27 | ASGYPGLANLEQY
TRBV30 | AWAEGFYNEQF
TRBV6-1 | ASVGQGGQGFHNEQF
TRBV29-1 | SVEGLAGQTQY
TRBV6-2/TRBV6-3 | ASSAQGKEKLF
TRBV29-1 | SVAGLAYEQY
TRBV5-1 | ASRRQAMNGWDEQF
TRBV7-9 | ASSASPGLAFTGELF
TRBV11-2 | ASSLEGLAELTDTQY
TRBV29-1 | SVEDHGQETQY
TRBV29-1 | SVVFLTGGMDEQY
TRBV29-1 | SVHLAGGHTDTQY
TRBV30 | AWSRRAGTKSYEQY
TRBV7-6 | ASSLAASPNEQF
TRBV27 | ASSSTTGTPYEQY
TRBV18 | ASSPRIAGTGPNTGELF
TRBV28 | ASSFGVQKLF
TRBV20-1 | SARTGLGHEQY
TRBV6-6 | ASSYQGASQAF
TRBV20-1 | SASDADPQETQY
TRBV12-5 | ASGRTGYSGYT
TRBV24-1 | ATTQVPGGTYGYT
TRBV3-1 | ASSQEFRLAKNIQY
TRBV30 | AWSSGVNQPQH
TRBV5-1 | ASRTMTDNYGYT
TRBV29-1 | SAPGRVDGGYT
TRBV20-1 | SARGRGLAGPTYEQY
TRBV6-6 | ASSSNQIRVLNYGYT
TRBV4-3 | ASSLDRGSSGANVLT
TRBV7-8 | ASSNLRTVGNQPQH
TRBV20-1 | SARDRPDRTSAGYNEQF
TRBV24-1 | ATSKPGQGANEQY
TRBV27 | ASSPTQGAHGAF
TRBV20-1 | SAREPRQGTSPYNEQF
TRBV10-1 | ARPKQRGYEQY
TRBV5-1 | ASSLGQGPDTQY
TRBV13 | ASTDAATNEKLF
TRBV6-5 | ASSYSSGTSGFQETQY
TRBV10-3 | AISELSMEAAYGYT
TRBV7-2 | ASSLISGSNEQF
TRBV4-1 | ASSQDISGRGWELF
TRBV29-1 | SVEDRGTVNEKLF
TRBV15 | ATSREGAGGYDTQY
TRBV5-5 | ASSPWTLVNTEAF
TRBV29-1 | SVLRGARGTGELF
TRBV20-1 | SARDTSAANYNEQY
TRBV20-1 | SAHHRLAGDYEQY
TRBV28 | ASSAPQGRSYEQY
TRBV20-1 | SASEYTHYQPQH
TRBV11-3 | ASSILAGNEQF
TRBV7-2 | DSSPADTQY
TRBV11-2 | ASSLGVSKQY